The 24 T cell receptor beta chains reported below all come from one sample, sequenced in a study of T-cell memory formation after mild COVID-19. TCRdb passed the 5' RACE reads through MiXCR, listing each CDR3 protein once. This table holds fewer than 300,000 distinct CDR3 sequences, approximately 15% found once. The sample comprised PBMCs or a T cell subset sorted from them (not recorded which). These receptors came from a man aged 18 to 29 who had mild COVID-19 (a few samples of this study predate the infection). Cell type and time point are not known.

The chain combines TRBV4-1 with TRBJ1-1, with no clear D. The CDR3 contains 15 residues. Germline V CDR1 and CDR2: MGHRA, YSYEKL. The V end lost 1 base, the J end lost 3 bases, and 12 bases lay between the germline ends. The CDR3: CASSQGRNWDTEAFF. CDR3 DNA: TGCGCCAGCAGCCAAGGTCGGAACTGGGACACTGAAGCTTTCTTT.

This chain joins TRBV6-6 and TRBJ2-6; tentative D call: TRBD1 (6 bases). The ends were cut back, 6 bases at V and 0 bases at J, with 18 bases in the middle. Germline lookup yields CDR1 MNHNY and CDR2 SVGAGI (reference sequence). This CDR3 contains 18 residues. The CDR3: CASSPPGTRVSGANVLTF. Written as DNA, the CDR3 is TGTGCCAGCAGCCCCCCCGGGACAAGGGTCTCTGGGGCCAACGTCCTGACTTTC.

This clonotype came up a few times. This rearrangement joins TRBV30 to TRBJ1-5; no clear D. CDR1 is GTSNPN and CDR2 is SVGIG in the germline V gene (reference sequence). The length of the CDR3 is 13 residues. Trimming removed 2 bases from V and 4 bases from J, with 9 bases in between. CDR3 protein: CAWSSRPNQPQHF. The DNA of the CDR3 is TGTGCCTGGAGTTCTCGGCCGAATCAGCCCCAGCATTTT.

This chain connects TRBV4-3 to TRBJ2-7, with D unresolved. CDR1 and CDR2 (germline): LGHNA, YSLEER. Trimming removed 0 bases at V and 1 base at J, with 4 bases between. The CDR3 covers 13 residues. CDR3 residues: CASSQDSSYEQYF. The DNA for the CDR3 is TGCGCCAGCAGCCAAGATTCATCCTACGAGCAGTACTTC.

The V and J genes are TRBV11-2 and TRBJ2-5; D possibly uses TRBD1 or TRBD2 (6 bases each). CDR1 is SGHAT, CDR2 FQNNGV, per germline. Trimming cost V 5 bases and J 5 bases, with 18 bases left between them. The CDR3 is 15 amino acids. This CDR3 reads CASSRKGGREETQYF. Here the CDR3 DNA reads TGTGCCAGCAGCCGTAAGGGGGGCAGAGAGGAGACCCAGTACTTC.

This clonotype was seen just once. This chain joins TRBV5-6 and TRBJ2-7; D may be TRBD2 (6 bases). V was pared by 6 bases and J by 7 bases, with 20 bases between. CDR3 length: 14 amino acids. In germline, CDR1 is SGHDT, CDR2 YYEEEE. The CDR3 region has the DNA TGTGCCAGCACCCATAGCGGTGGGTCTAAGGAGCAGTACTTC. Residues: CASTHSGGSKEQYF.

CDR3 region: CASSSDRAIEAFF. In nucleotides, the CDR3 is TGTGCCAGCAGCTCGGACAGGGCCATAGAAGCTTTCTTT. V usage is TRBV11-2 and J usage is TRBJ1-1, with TRBD1 matching 8 bases. The CDR3 spans 13 residues. V lost 4 bases and J lost 8; bases outside the gene matches: 6. CDR1 and CDR2 (germline): SGHAT, FQNNGV.

The table lists this clonotype with a few counts. The chain uses TRBV12-3 or TRBV12-4 and TRBJ2-5; 10 bases match TRBD2. V lost 6 bases and J lost 3; bases outside the gene matches: 7. The CDR3 is 15 amino acids. The CDR3 region is CASSSRTSGKETQYF. The DNA of the CDR3 is TGTGCCAGCAGCTCCCGGACTAGCGGAAAAGAGACCCAGTACTTC.

V is TRBV7-9 and J is TRBJ2-7; TRBD1 matches 7 bases. CDR3 size: 13 residues. Germline CDR1 is SEHNR and CDR2 is FQNEAQ (reference sequence). V shed 4 bases and J 5 bases; nucleotides not matched to a gene: 5. The CDR3 region has the DNA TGTGCCAGCAGCTCAAACCAGGGGGACGAGCAGTACTTC. Encoded protein: CASSSNQGDEQYF.

The chain uses TRBV11-2 and TRBJ1-1; no definite D call. The CDR3 totals 13 residues. The germline V gene has CDR1 SGHAT and CDR2 FQNNGV. V lost 6 bases to trimming and J lost 10 bases, with 18 bases between them. CDR3 residues: CASRQNQGNSAFF. For the CDR3, the DNA is TGTGCCAGCAGACAGAATCAAGGGAATTCAGCTTTCTTT.

This clonotype showed up just a few times. This sequence joins TRBV12-3 or TRBV12-4 and TRBJ2-5; TRBD1 matches at 7 bases. J gave up 5 bases and V 7 bases, and 7 bases lay outside the gene matches. The CDR3 runs to 13 residues. The CDR3, as DNA: TGTGCCAGCACCTCGGACAGGTGGGAGACCCAGTACTTC. Encoded protein: CASTSDRWETQYF.

This clonotype was seen a few times. This rearrangement joins TRBV7-3 to TRBJ2-5; 8 bases align to TRBD2. In germline, CDR1 is SGHTA, CDR2 FQGTGA. V gave up 5 bases and J gave up 5 bases; unmatched junction bases: 13. The CDR3 is 16 amino acids. The CDR3 DNA is TGTGCCAGCAGCGCCACTTCTACGGGGGGGGCTGAGACCCAGTACTTC. It encodes CASSATSTGGAETQYF.

This chain connects TRBV7-2 to TRBJ2-1; D is uncertain. The CDR3 totals 12 residues. The germline V and J ends were trimmed by 7 bases and 7 bases, with 11 bases remaining between them. Germline assignment: CDR1 SGHTA and CDR2 FQGNSA. The CDR3, as DNA: TGTGCCAGCAAGGACGGCCGTAATGAGCAGTTCTTC. This encodes CASKDGRNEQFF. The full variable domain, its missing parts supplied by reference TRBV7-2 and TRBJ2-1, is GAGVSQSPSNKVTEKGKDVELRCDPISGHTALYWYRQSLGQGLEFLIYFQGNSAPDKSGLPSDRFSAERTGGSVSTLTIQRTQQEDSAVYLCASKDGRNEQFFGPGTRLTVL.

This clonotype was seen more than once but under ten times. The gene calls are TRBV7-2 and TRBJ1-2, with 12 bases aligning to TRBD1. The CDR3 is 15 residues long. The V segment lost 7 bases and the J segment 6 bases; nucleotides outside the gene matches: 9. Germline loops: CDR1 SGHTA, CDR2 FQGNSA. The CDR3 region has the DNA TGTGCCAGCACGGGACAGGGGGCGAGGACCAATGGCTACACCTTC. Amino acids: CASTGQGARTNGYTF.

The chain joins TRBV5-1 to TRBJ2-3; D call uncertain. V was clipped by 0 bases and J by 1 base, with 6 bases between them. The CDR3 has 14 residues. Germline-derived CDR1 and CDR2 are SGHRS and YFSETQ. The DNA of the CDR3 is TGCGCCAGCAGCTTGGCGGCTCGCACAGATACGCAGTATTTT. Translated: CASSLAARTDTQYF. Full variable domain (outside the CDR3, taken from reference TRBV5-1 and TRBJ2-3): KAGVTQTPRYLIKTRGQQVTLSCSPISGHRSVSWYQQTPGQGLQFLFEYFSETQRNKGNFPGRFSGRQFSNSRSEMNVSTLELGDSALYLCASSLAARTDTQYFGPGTRLTVL.

This clonotype was observed at least ten times. The chain carries TRBV7-3 and TRBJ2-3; 8 bases map to TRBD2. The CDR3 runs 16 residues. V was pared by 5 bases and J by 2 bases, with 9 bases of the junction left unmatched. Germline loops: CDR1 SGHTA, CDR2 FQGTGA. In DNA form, the CDR3 reads TGTGCCAGCAGCCCCCGGGGGGGCTCCAACACAGATACGCAGTATTTT. This gives the protein CASSPRGGSNTDTQYF.

This clonotype was found a few times. V is TRBV29-1 and J is TRBJ2-5, with TRBD1 matching 10 bases. This CDR3 contains 13 residues. After removal of 3 bases from V and 3 bases from J, the junction contained 1 base not matched to a gene. Germline CDR1 is SQVTM and CDR2 is ANQGSEA. The CDR3: CSVEDRGKETQYF. DNA for the CDR3: TGCAGCGTTGAGGACAGGGGGAAAGAGACCCAGTACTTC. Looking up the rest from reference TRBV29-1 and TRBJ2-5 gives the full variable domain: SAVISQKPSRDICQRGTSLTIQCQVDSQVTMMFWYRQQPGQSLTLIATANQGSEATYESGFVIDKFPISRPNLTFSTLTVSNMSPEDSSIYLCSVEDRGKETQYFGPGTRLLVL.

This clonotype was observed many times. CDR3 bases: TGTGCCAGCAGTACACCAGGACGTGAGCAGTTCTTC. Its protein product is CASSTPGREQFF. The V call is TRBV28, the J call TRBJ2-1; D is unclear. CDR3 length: 12 residues. Per the germline V gene, CDR1 is MDHEN and CDR2 is SYDVKM. Trimming removed 5 bases at V and 9 bases at J, with 11 bases between. Looking up the rest from reference TRBV28 and TRBJ2-1 gives the full variable domain: DVKVTQSSRYLVKRTGEKVFLECVQDMDHENMFWYRQDPGLGLRLIYFSYDVKMKEKGDIPEGYSVSREKKERFSLILESASTNQTSMYLCASSTPGREQFFGPGTRLTVL.

V is TRBV7-6 and J is TRBJ2-1; 8 nucleotides align to TRBD1. Germline CDR1 is SGHVS and CDR2 is FNYEAQ. CDR3 length equals 11 residues. The J segment lost 7 bases and the V segment lost 8 bases, leaving 1 base of the junction unmatched. The chain's CDR3 is CASDRGNEQFF. CDR3 DNA sequence: TGTGCCAGCGACAGGGGAAATGAGCAGTTCTTC.

The chain employs TRBV20-1 and TRBJ2-5; TRBD1 is a possible D gene (5 bases). CDR3 size: 13 residues. The germline V gene encodes CDR1 DFQATT and CDR2 SNEGSKA (reference sequence). Trimming removed 6 bases from V and 2 bases from J, with 13 bases in between. This CDR3 is CSAYPRGQETQYF. The CDR3 DNA reads as TGCAGTGCGTATCCAAGGGGTCAAGAGACCCAGTACTTC.

This clonotype occurred a few times. This rearrangement joins TRBV7-9 to TRBJ2-7, with D perhaps matching TRBD2 (6 bases). The V and J ends lost 3 bases and 3 bases respectively, with 9 bases between them. The CDR3 has 13 amino acids. Germline V gene sequence: CDR1 SEHNR, CDR2 FQNEAQ (reference sequence). In DNA form, the CDR3 reads TGTGCCAGCAGCTTCGGAGGGTTCTACGAGCAGTACTTC. Translated, it gives CASSFGGFYEQYF.

The chain couples TRBV4-1 to TRBJ1-1; tentatively, D is TRBD1 (6 bases). The germline V and J ends were trimmed by 6 bases and 11 bases, with 16 bases remaining between them. Germline assignment: CDR1 MGHRA and CDR2 YSYEKL. The CDR3 extends over 12 amino acids. Here the CDR3 reads CASSPPAGEAFF. In DNA, the CDR3 is TGCGCCAGCAGTCCACCGGCAGGGGAGGCTTTCTTT.

This chain uses TRBV28 with TRBJ2-2, with a weak D call TRBD1 (5 bases). The CDR3 is 15 residues long. Trimming took 6 bases from V and 2 from J, leaving 13 bases between them. The germline V gene has CDR1 MDHEN and CDR2 SYDVKM. The CDR3 nucleotides read TGTGCCAGCAGGCGGACACTTAGTAACACCGGGGAGCTGTTTTTT. It encodes CASRRTLSNTGELFF.

There are a few counts of this clonotype. The chain combines TRBV5-6 with TRBJ2-2, with 10 bases that match TRBD2. This CDR3 is 17 amino acids long. The germline CDR1 and CDR2 sequences are SGHDT and YYEEEE. V dropped 0 bases and J dropped 2; count of bases not matched to a gene: 4. The CDR3 nucleotides are TGTGCCAGCAGCTTGGGGGGACTAGCGTTCAACACCGGGGAGCTGTTTTTT. It encodes CASSLGGLAFNTGELFF.